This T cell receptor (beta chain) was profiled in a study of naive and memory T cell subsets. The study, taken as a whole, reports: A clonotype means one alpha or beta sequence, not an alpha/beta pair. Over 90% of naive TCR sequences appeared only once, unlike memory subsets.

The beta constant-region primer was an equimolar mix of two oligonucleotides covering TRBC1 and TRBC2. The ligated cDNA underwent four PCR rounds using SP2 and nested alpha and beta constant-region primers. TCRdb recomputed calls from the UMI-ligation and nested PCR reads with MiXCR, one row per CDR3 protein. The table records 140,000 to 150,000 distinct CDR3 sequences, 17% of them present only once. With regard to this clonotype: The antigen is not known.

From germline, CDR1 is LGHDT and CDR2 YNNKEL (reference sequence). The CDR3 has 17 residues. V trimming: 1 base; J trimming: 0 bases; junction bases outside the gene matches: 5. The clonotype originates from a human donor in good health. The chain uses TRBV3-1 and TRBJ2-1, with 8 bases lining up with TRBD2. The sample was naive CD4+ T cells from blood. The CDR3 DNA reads TGTGCCAGCAGCCAAGGAATAGCGGGAAGCTCCTACAATGAGCAGTTCTTC. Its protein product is CASSQGIAGSSYNEQFF.